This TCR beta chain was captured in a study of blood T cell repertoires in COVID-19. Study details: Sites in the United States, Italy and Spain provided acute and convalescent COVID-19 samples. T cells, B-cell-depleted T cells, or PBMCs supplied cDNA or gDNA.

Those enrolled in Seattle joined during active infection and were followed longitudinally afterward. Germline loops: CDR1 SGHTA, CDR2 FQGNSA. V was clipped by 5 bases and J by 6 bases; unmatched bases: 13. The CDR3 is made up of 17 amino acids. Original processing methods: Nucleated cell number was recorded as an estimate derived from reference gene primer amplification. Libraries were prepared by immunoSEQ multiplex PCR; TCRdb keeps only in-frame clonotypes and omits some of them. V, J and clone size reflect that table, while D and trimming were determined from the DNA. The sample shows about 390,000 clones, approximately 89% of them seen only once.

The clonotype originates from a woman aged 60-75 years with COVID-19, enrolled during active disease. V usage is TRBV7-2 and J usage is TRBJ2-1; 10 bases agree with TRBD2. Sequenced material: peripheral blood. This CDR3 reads CASSPQEGLAGVNEQFF. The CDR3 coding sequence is TGTGCCAGCAGCCCACAGGAAGGCCTAGCGGGGGTCAATGAGCAGTTCTTC.